This T cell receptor beta chain was sequenced in a study of cytomegalovirus exposure and HLA in healthy donors. Study in general: Earlier findings included some 120 million unique TCR beta sequences obtained from 150 million to 200 million T cells. For the 300 to 400 genotyped donors, more than 80% fell within the Caucasian-associated ancestry cluster.

V was pared by 1 base and J by 10 bases, with 3 bases of the junction left unmatched. This CDR3 region has 14 residues. Germline lookup yields CDR1 MNHNS and CDR2 SASEGT. The PCR contained 60 Vbeta and 13 Jbeta primers. In the source study's methods: Counted up in a later analysis, unique TCR beta chains came to roughly 80 million, with around 10 million shared. The protocol was immunoSEQ multiplex PCR, while the TCRdb copy is restricted to in-frame clones and leaves out a portion. V and J calls and clone size are as listed in that table; D and trimming were resolved from the DNA. Among a few hundred thousand clones listed, roughly 80% were seen once.

The receptor's source is a man under 40 in good health and CMV-seronegative. The chain is built from TRBV6-1 and TRBJ1-6, with 8 positions matching TRBD1. Sample: PBMCs. As DNA, the CDR3 is TGTGCCAGCAGTGAAGGGCAGGGGGCGTCACCCCTCCACTTT. It is translated as CASSEGQGASPLHF.